The rows below give T cell receptor beta chains drawn from one sample of a study of blood T cell repertoires in COVID-19. This table comes from immunoSEQ multiplex PCR, and its TCRdb copy is limited to in-frame clones, with some not included. In the table there are 140,000 to 150,000 clones, about 90% of which are singletons. The sequenced sample consisted of PBMCs or T cells enriched from blood (not recorded which). These receptors originate from a woman aged 40 to 55 who had been exposed to COVID-19. The CDR3 runs from the conserved cysteine through the conserved F or W. The order of the fields is D gene, V gene, J gene, clone size, CDR3 DNA, CDR3 protein. A D gene is named only where the DNA matches it firmly. Only part of the rows carry a size: once, few, many, or a class if the clone is expanded.

-,TRBV9,TRBJ2-7,-,TGTGCCAGCAGCGTAAAAGGGGGTAGGCACGAGCAGTACTTC,CASSVKGGRHEQYF
-,TRBV10-3,TRBJ2-2,-,TGTGCCATCATTTCCCAACCTACCCCGAACACCGGGGAGCTGTTTTTT,CAIISQPTPNTGELFF
-,TRBV4-1,TRBJ2-7,-,TGCGCCAGCAGCCAAGAACCAGGCAGGGCCTACGAGCAGTACTTC,CASSQEPGRAYEQYF
-,TRBV18,TRBJ2-5,-,TGTGCCAGCTCACCTACAGGGCAAGAGACCCAGTACTTC,CASSPTGQETQYF
TRBD2,TRBV9,TRBJ2-5,-,TGTGCCAGCAGCGTAGATGGGGCGGGGGAGGAGACCCAGTACTTC,CASSVDGAGEETQYF
TRBD1,TRBV5-5,TRBJ1-2,-,TGTGCCAGCACCTTGGGACAGAACTATGGCTACACCTTC,CASTLGQNYGYTF
-,TRBV5-6,TRBJ2-1,-,TGTGCCAGCAGCGAGAGTCGATCCTACAATGAGCAGTTCTTC,CASSESRSYNEQFF
TRBD1,TRBV5-1,TRBJ1-5,-,TGCGCCAGCAGCCCCGGGACAGGGGGAAATCAGCCCCAGCATTTT,CASSPGTGGNQPQHF
-,TRBV5-1,TRBJ1-6,-,TGCGCCAGCAGCTTGGCAGGGTCCTATAATTCACCCCTCCACTTT,CASSLAGSYNSPLHF
TRBD1,TRBV18,TRBJ1-2,few,TGTGCCAGCTCACCAGGACAGGCGACAAACTATGGCTACACCTTC,CASSPGQATNYGYTF
TRBD1,TRBV19,TRBJ2-7,-,TGTGCCAGTAGTCGTCCGGGACAGGGGGATTACTTC,CASSRPGQGDYF
-,TRBV6-2/TRBV6-3,TRBJ1-5,-,TGTGCCAGCAGTTACGGTCAGGGAGGTCAGCCCCAGCATTTT,CASSYGQGGQPQHF
TRBD2,TRBV5-4,TRBJ2-7,-,TGTGCCAGCAGTCCGGGCGGGACTAGCGGCACCTACGAGCAGTACTTC,CASSPGGTSGTYEQYF
TRBD2,TRBV7-6,TRBJ2-1,-,TGTGCCAGCAGCCGCCGGACTAGCGGGGGCCGGTACAATGAGCAGTTCTTC,CASSRRTSGGRYNEQFF
-,TRBV19,TRBJ2-5,-,TGTGCCAGTAGAAAGAGGGACACGGGGCGGGAGACCCAGTACTTC,CASRKRDTGRETQYF
-,TRBV7-9,TRBJ1-1,-,TGTGCCAGCAGCTTAAAAGGGGTTGGTGAAGCTTTCTTT,CASSLKGVGEAFF
-,TRBV11-2,TRBJ2-2,-,TGTGCCAGCAGCTTTCGTGCGAACACCGGGGAGCTGTTTTTT,CASSFRANTGELFF
-,TRBV6-5,TRBJ2-1,-,TGTGCCAGCAGTCGAGTCAATGAGCAGTTCTTC,CASSRVNEQFF
-,TRBV15,TRBJ2-1,-,TGTGCCACCAGCAGAGATACAGACCGGTTAGGTCGAGGGCTCTACAATGAGCAGTTCTTC,CATSRDTDRLGRGLYNEQFF
-,TRBV27,TRBJ2-7,-,TGTGCCAGCAGTTACCGGGACGAGCAGTACTTC,CASSYRDEQYF
-,TRBV19,TRBJ1-2,once,TGTGCCAGTAGTATAGGTCGAATCGGAGGGTCAGGAGGCTACACCTTC,CASSIGRIGGSGGYTF
-,TRBV6-5,TRBJ1-1,-,TGTGCCAGCAGTTACCTAAAGGCGGGTGAAGCTTTCTTT,CASSYLKAGEAFF
-,TRBV19,TRBJ1-3,-,TGTGCCAGTAGCCTTTCGGGACTGATGAACTCTGGAAACACCATATATTTT,CASSLSGLMNSGNTIYF
TRBD2,TRBV28,TRBJ2-7,once,TGTGCCAGCAAGGCTAGCGGCTTACTCTCCTACGAGCAGTACTTC,CASKASGLLSYEQYF
-,TRBV12-3/TRBV12-4,TRBJ2-7,once,TGTGCCAGCAGTTTAGACAGCACCTACGAGCAGTACTTC,CASSLDSTYEQYF
TRBD2,TRBV5-5,TRBJ2-2,once,TGTGCCAGCAGCTCTCCGGGACTAGCGGTCACCGGGGAGCTGTTTTTT,CASSSPGLAVTGELFF
-,TRBV7-2,TRBJ1-2,-,TGTGCCAGCAGCTTTCAGGGTAACTATGGCTACACCTTC,CASSFQGNYGYTF
-,TRBV9,TRBJ1-6,-,TGTGCCAGCAGCGACCTACAGGGTAGCTCACCCCTCCACTTT,CASSDLQGSSPLHF
-,TRBV9,TRBJ2-3,-,TGTGCCAGCAGCGTCAGGGGGGCCAGCACAGATACGCAGTATTTT,CASSVRGASTDTQYF
TRBD1,TRBV19,TRBJ1-1,-,TGTGCCAGTAGTCTCCAGGGGGCCACTGAAGCTTTCTTT,CASSLQGATEAFF
TRBD1,TRBV4-1,TRBJ2-1,few,TGCGCCAGCAGCCACGACAGGGAACGGTACAATGAGCAGTTCTTC,CASSHDRERYNEQFF
-,TRBV27,TRBJ1-5,-,TGTGCCAGCAGACGCCGGGGCAATCAGCCCCAGCATTTT,CASRRRGNQPQHF
-,TRBV19,TRBJ1-1,-,TGTGCCAGTAGTGTATTAGGACTGCTGAACACTGAAGCTTTCTTT,CASSVLGLLNTEAFF
TRBD1,TRBV19,TRBJ1-2,-,TGTGCCGTGGGACAGGGAGAAGGCTACACCTTC,CAVGQGEGYTF
-,TRBV2,TRBJ1-5,-,TGTGCCAGCAGTGAAATGGGAGGAGGGCCCCAGCATTTT,CASSEMGGGPQHF
TRBD2,TRBV7-2,TRBJ2-2,-,TGTGCCAGCAGCCAAGGGGCGCTAGCGGGAGTGGACGGGGAGCTGTTTTTT,CASSQGALAGVDGELFF
-,TRBV7-8,TRBJ1-1,once,TGTGCCAGCAGCTTGCCAGCTGGGCGAGCTTTCTTT,CASSLPAGRAFF
-,TRBV6-2/TRBV6-3,TRBJ2-5,-,TGTGCCAGCAGTTTTACAATGGAAGAGACCCAGTACTTC,CASSFTMEETQYF
-,TRBV29-1,TRBJ1-1,-,TGCAGCGTTGAAGTGGCGGCTGACACTGAAGCTTTCTTT,CSVEVAADTEAFF
TRBD2,TRBV5-1,TRBJ2-5,-,TGCGCCAGCAGCCCCTGGACTAGCGGGGGGTCAGAGACCCAGTACTTC,CASSPWTSGGSETQYF
-,TRBV5-6,TRBJ2-7,few,TGTGCCAGCAGCTTGTACTACGAGCAGTACTTC,CASSLYYEQYF
TRBD1,TRBV28,TRBJ1-1,-,TGTGCCAGCAGCCTGACAGGGTTAAGAGCTTTCTTT,CASSLTGLRAFF
TRBD1,TRBV9,TRBJ1-5,-,TGTGCCAGCAGCGTAGCAGGGGGCGAGAGCAATCAGCCCCAGCATTTT,CASSVAGGESNQPQHF
-,TRBV2,TRBJ1-5,-,TGTGCCAGCAGTGCTCCATCGGCTAATGCTAGGGGTCAGCCCCAGCATTTT,CASSAPSANARGQPQHF
-,TRBV5-1,TRBJ2-1,-,TGCGCCAGCAGCTCTGGGGACTCCAACTCTTTTGAGCAGTTCTTC,CASSSGDSNSFEQFF
TRBD2,TRBV28,TRBJ2-7,once,TGTGCCAGCAGCCCTATAGCGGGATCCCACGAGCAGTACTTC,CASSPIAGSHEQYF
TRBD1,TRBV29-1,TRBJ1-6,few,TGCAGCGTTGCGACAGGGGATGTAAATTCACCCCTCCACTTT,CSVATGDVNSPLHF
-,TRBV28,TRBJ2-1,-,TGTGCCAGCCAACGAGGGGAGCAGTTCTTC,CASQRGEQFF
TRBD1,TRBV24-1,TRBJ2-7,-,TGTGCCATCAGTGATTTGCGGCAGGGGGCCGAGCAGTACTTC,CAISDLRQGAEQYF
TRBD2,TRBV28,TRBJ2-1,-,TGTGCCAGCAGTTCTAGCGGGAGTCGTCCCTACAATGAGCAGTTCTTC,CASSSSGSRPYNEQFF
-,TRBV20-1,TRBJ2-3,-,TGCAGTGCTAGTGGTCTCACAGATACGCAGTATTTT,CSASGLTDTQYF